The present TCR beta chain was sequenced within a study of cytomegalovirus exposure and HLA in healthy donors. About the study: Ancestry clustering placed around 80% of under 450 genotyped donors in the Caucasian-associated cluster. Study observations and caveats: An ancestry cluster, one associated with Asian ancestry, reportedly showed fewer N-insertions than the approximately 700-donor mean in a later analysis. The authors listed around 150 TCR beta chains as cytomegalovirus-associated.

There are a few counts of this clone. The antigen remains unidentified. PCR amplification relied on 60 Vbeta primers (plus 13 Jbeta primers). The protocol was immunoSEQ multiplex PCR, while the TCRdb copy is restricted to in-frame clones and leaves out a portion. The table lists around 80,000 clones, around 81% of them singletons. The origin of this receptor is a man between 40 and 49 years old in good health and CMV-seronegative. Sequencing used PBMCs.

CDR3 residues: CASSQKRAGANVLTF. CDR3 coding DNA: TGTGCCAGCAGCCAAAAGCGGGCTGGGGCCAACGTCCTGACTTTC. The chain joins TRBV2 to TRBJ2-6; TRBD2 is a possible D gene (6 bases). Per germline, CDR1 SNHLY and CDR2 FYNNEI. The CDR3 is 15 residues long. The V and J ends lost 6 bases and 2 bases respectively, with 11 bases between them.